This T cell receptor (beta chain) was observed in a study of T cell responses to AZD1222 COVID-19 vaccine. Study-wide results and limits: Donors were largely white British and mainly female; clonal diversity was possibly underestimated. Close to half of spike-specific TCRs reportedly recognize unmutated variant regions.

V lost 4 bases and J lost 6, with 21 bases in between. Germline lookup yields CDR1 LGHDT and CDR2 YNNKEL (reference sequence). The CDR3 runs to 17 residues. This clone was picked up one time. Its specificity is not known. Generated by immunoSEQ multiplex PCR, the TCRdb table keeps only in-frame clones and is missing some. The data contain 90,000 to 150,000 clones, 70% to 90% of them singletons. The chain carries TRBV3-1 (or the pseudogene TRBV3-2) and TRBJ1-4; D is uncertain. The sample consisted of peripheral blood, taken 28 days after the second AZD1222 dose. This sequence was found in an adult who received the AZD1222 COVID-19 vaccine. This chain's CDR3 is CASSPLRAHTEDEKLFF. In DNA form, the CDR3 reads TGTGCCAGCAGCCCCCTGAGAGCACATACCGAGGATGAAAAACTGTTTTTT.